The next 32 T cell receptor beta chains were all read from a single sample in a study of shared clonotypes between healthy human individuals. Assay: immunoSEQ multiplex PCR; the TCRdb copy retains only in-frame clones and omits some. The data show some 1 million clones, with 75% seen just once and roughly 1.5% held by the top ten. Sample: memory CD4+ T cells sorted from blood. Indicated subset: CD45RA-negative fraction. The source of these receptors is a man between 18 and 29 years old in good health.

The rearrangement joins TRBV5-1 to TRBJ2-5; D assignment may be TRBD1 or TRBD2 (6 bases each). The V gene's germline CDR1 is SGHRS and CDR2 YFSETQ. Trimming took off 3 bases at V and 4 bases at J, with 7 bases between the two ends. The CDR3 is 12 residues long. In nucleotides, the CDR3 is TGCGCCAGCAGCTGGGGGGCAGAGACCCAGTACTTC. Translating gives CASSWGAETQYF.

This clone was found once. The chain is built from TRBV2 and TRBJ2-5; unclear D gene. V lost 8 bases, J lost 4 bases, and 8 bases lay in between. The CDR3 has 11 amino acids. Germline V gene data show CDR1 as SNHLY and CDR2 as FYNNEI. The DNA of the CDR3 is TGTGCCAGCCAGAGTTCAGAGACCCAGTACTTC. Protein sequence: CASQSSETQYF.

The chain joins TRBV30 to TRBJ1-6; D remains unclear. Trimming removed 1 base from V and 2 bases from J, with 3 bases in between. Germline V gene lookup returns CDR1 GTSNPN and CDR2 SVGIG (reference sequence). The length of the CDR3 is 13 residues. The DNA for the CDR3 is TGTGCCTGGAGTGAAACCTATAATTCACCCCTCCACTTT. Translation gives CAWSETYNSPLHF.

The V and J genes are TRBV5-6 and TRBJ1-5; D is unresolved. V was clipped by 4 bases and J by 0 bases, with 11 bases between them. There are 15 residues in the CDR3. Germline-derived CDR1 and CDR2 are SGHDT and YYEEEE. CDR3 nucleotides: TGTGCCAGCAGCCAAGGGATTTTTAGCAATCAGCCCCAGCATTTT. The encoded protein is CASSQGIFSNQPQHF.

V and J are TRBV4-3 and TRBJ2-3; weak D call: TRBD2 (6 bases). Germline V gene sequence: CDR1 LGHNA, CDR2 YSLEER. The V end lost 1 base, the J end lost 1 base, and 9 bases lay between the germline ends. This CDR3 is built from 15 residues. The CDR3 loop is CASSQGGVGTDTQYF. Here the CDR3 DNA reads TGCGCCAGCAGCCAAGGGGGGGTTGGCACAGATACGCAGTATTTT.

The rearrangement uses TRBV7-9 and TRBJ1-2; D is perhaps TRBD1 (6 bases). CDR1 is SEHNR, CDR2 FQNEAQ, per germline (reference sequence). This CDR3 comprises 17 residues. The germline V and J ends were trimmed by 5 bases and 8 bases, with 27 bases remaining between them. The CDR3 DNA reads as TGTGCCAGCAGCCCCCGAGTTGGCAGGGGACAACTTATGGGCTACACCTTC. Its translation is CASSPRVGRGQLMGYTF.

V gene TRBV5-1 combines with J gene TRBJ2-7; TRBD1 is a possible D gene (7 bases). The CDR3 runs 15 residues. Trimming stripped 4 bases from V and 0 bases from J, with 14 bases between. Germline CDR1 is SGHRS and CDR2 is YFSETQ. The CDR3 reads CASSAGQSSSYEQYF. For the CDR3, the DNA is TGCGCCAGCAGCGCGGGACAGAGTAGCTCCTACGAGCAGTACTTC.

This chain links TRBV21-1 with TRBJ1-5; the table's D call, TRBD1, has no DNA check behind it. TRBV21-1 is described as a pseudogene. The CDR3 extends over 13 amino acids. The CDR3 sequence: CASGGQANQPQHF. CDR3 in DNA: TGTGCCAGCGGTGGACAGGCCAATCAGCCCCAGCATTTT.

This clone was recorded only once. The chain is built from TRBV28 and TRBJ1-2; the match to TRBD1 covers 7 bases. The CDR3 is made up of 14 amino acids. V was pared by 3 bases and J by 3 bases, with 4 bases of the junction left unmatched. Germline V lookup: CDR1 MDHEN, CDR2 SYDVKM. As DNA, the CDR3 is TGTGCCAGCAGTTTCTCGGACAGGTACTATGGCTACACCTTC. It yields the protein CASSFSDRYYGYTF.

The chain employs TRBV7-2 and TRBJ2-3; TRBD2 matches 8 bases. Looked up from germline, CDR1 is SGHTA and CDR2 is FQGNSA. The CDR3 sequence is 17 residues long. The V and J ends lost 5 bases and 5 bases, in that order; junction bases with no gene match: 15. The CDR3 region has the DNA TGTGCCAGCAGCCGGAATGGGGCTAGCGGGTTCAGAGATACGCAGTATTTT. Its translation is CASSRNGASGFRDTQYF.

V is TRBV6-6 and J is TRBJ2-5; possible D gene TRBD2, 6 bases. Between the trimmed V and J ends, which lost 7 bases and 5 bases, there was a span of 14 bases. The CDR3 spans 13 residues. The germline CDR1 and CDR2 sequences are MNHNY and SVGAGI (reference sequence). CDR3 protein: CASTPRAGETQYF. Here the CDR3 DNA reads TGTGCCAGCACCCCCCGGGCGGGGGAGACCCAGTACTTC.

V is TRBV7-2 and J is TRBJ2-1; a possible D gene is TRBD2 (6 bases). The CDR3 has 15 amino acids. The ends were cut back, 7 bases at V and 1 base at J, with 14 bases in the middle. Germline V gene sequence: CDR1 SGHTA, CDR2 FQGNSA. CDR3 bases: TGTGCCAGCACCCTAGCTGCGGGGTCCTACAATGAGCAGTTCTTC. Translation: CASTLAAGSYNEQFF.

This clone was detected a few times. This sequence joins TRBV5-5 and TRBJ2-1; weak D call: TRBD1 (6 bases). V lost 6 bases to trimming and J lost 8 bases, with 21 bases between them. This CDR3 contains 15 residues. CDR1 and CDR2 (germline): SGHKS, YYEKEE (reference sequence). The chain's CDR3 is CASNYGQISHDEQFF. The CDR3 DNA is TGTGCCAGCAACTACGGACAGATTAGCCATGATGAGCAGTTCTTC.

The J gene is TRBJ2-3, the V gene TRBV19; 10 bases match TRBD2. With 5 bases clipped from V and 2 bases from J, the junction kept 1 base outside the gene matches. The CDR3 is 14 residues long. Germline V gene sequence: CDR1 LNHDA, CDR2 SQIVND (reference sequence). CDR3 loop: CASSGLAATDTQYF. CDR3 coding DNA: TGTGCCAGTAGTGGACTAGCGGCCACAGATACGCAGTATTTT.

The chain combines TRBV7-2 with TRBJ2-7, with 7 bases identical to TRBD1. Germline CDR1 SGHTA, CDR2 FQGNSA. V gave up 9 bases and J gave up 0 bases; unmatched junction bases: 11. The CDR3 contains 15 residues. The CDR3 here is CASQRSSGGSYEQYF. The CDR3 nucleotides are TGTGCCAGTCAAAGGTCGTCAGGGGGCTCCTACGAGCAGTACTTC. The full variable domain, its missing parts supplied by reference TRBV7-2 and TRBJ2-7, is GAGVSQSPSNKVTEKGKDVELRCDPISGHTALYWYRQSLGQGLEFLIYFQGNSAPDKSGLPSDRFSAERTGGSVSTLTIQRTQQEDSAVYLCASQRSSGGSYEQYFGPGTRLTVT.

This clone has only a few counts. The rearrangement joins TRBV6-6 to TRBJ1-1; D is unresolved. The CDR3 has 12 amino acids. Trimming stripped 0 bases from V and 10 bases from J, with 9 bases between. Germline V gives CDR1 MNHNY, CDR2 SVGAGI (reference sequence). The CDR3 DNA is TGTGCCAGCAGTTACTCGTCAGGTTTAGCTTTCTTT. Protein: CASSYSSGLAFF.

This chain links TRBV25-1 with TRBJ2-7; no definite D call. Deletions cut 3 bases from V and 2 bases from J, with 11 bases between. The CDR3 totals 14 residues. In germline, CDR1 is MGHDK, CDR2 SYGVNS. The CDR3 DNA reads as TGTGCCAGCAGTGATAGTGGAAAAACCTACGAGCAGTACTTC. Its protein product is CASSDSGKTYEQYF.

At least ten counts were recorded for this clone. In the same sample, other DNA sequences code for this CDR3. The chain employs TRBV19 and TRBJ1-1; D call uncertain. CDR1 is LNHDA and CDR2 is SQIVND in the germline V gene (reference sequence). CDR3 length: 14 residues. The germline V and J ends were trimmed by 5 bases and 0 bases, with 10 bases remaining between them. The CDR3 protein is CASSLGTVNTEAFF. The CDR3 bases are TGTGCCAGTAGTCTCGGTACAGTGAACACTGAAGCTTTCTTT. Full variable domain (missing parts from reference TRBV19 and TRBJ1-1): DGGITQSPKYLFRKEGQNVTLSCEQNLNHDAMYWYRQDPGQGLRLIYYSQIVNDFQKGDIAEGYSVSREKKESFPLTVTSAQKNPTAFYLCASSLGTVNTEAFFGQGTRLTVV.

V gene TRBV11-2 combines with J gene TRBJ2-5; possible D gene TRBD2, 7 bases. CDR1 SGHAT and CDR2 FQNNGV come from the germline V gene. The CDR3 runs to 15 residues. Trimming removed 5 bases from V and 2 bases from J, with 15 bases in between. The CDR3 DNA reads TGTGCCAGCAGCCCAGTGGCGGGGGCACAAGAGACCCAGTACTTC. Translated: CASSPVAGAQETQYF.

The CDR3 bases are TGTGCCAGCAGCTTGGAGGGACTAGCGGGGACTAGCACAGATACGCAGTATTTT. Its translation is CASSLEGLAGTSTDTQYF. The V and J genes are TRBV7-2 and TRBJ2-3; 13 bases agree with TRBD2. This CDR3 comprises 18 residues. Trimming removed 3 bases from V and 0 bases from J; junction bases left unmatched: 6. CDR1 is SGHTA and CDR2 is FQGNSA in the germline V gene.

The chain has TRBV18 and TRBJ2-5, with 9 bases that match TRBD1. V shed 4 bases, J shed 4 bases, and the junction held 1 base outside the gene matches. This CDR3 is built from 13 residues. CDR1 KGHSH and CDR2 LQKENI come from the germline V gene. The CDR3 reads CASSQGQGETQYF. The CDR3, as DNA: TGTGCCAGCTCACAGGGACAGGGAGAGACCCAGTACTTC.

The genes are TRBV6-5 and TRBJ2-1, with D possibly being TRBD2 (5 bases). The CDR3 has 14 residues. Trimming removed 8 bases from V and 5 bases from J, with 16 bases in between. Germline CDR1 MNHEY, CDR2 SVGAGI. The CDR3 nucleotides are TGTGCCAGCGGGAGAGGGAGAGACAACAATGAGCAGTTCTTC. Translation: CASGRGRDNNEQFF.

J is TRBJ2-5 and V is TRBV7-3; TRBD1 matches 8 bases. Unmatched junction bases numbered 4, after V lost 9 bases and J lost 4 bases. From germline, CDR1 is SGHTA and CDR2 FQGTGA. The CDR3 has 12 amino acids. CDR3 residues: CASKDRGETQYF. The DNA for the CDR3 is TGTGCCAGTAAAGACAGGGGAGAGACCCAGTACTTC.

The chain recombines TRBV6-6 with TRBJ1-1, with TRBD1 as a possible D gene (5 bases). In germline, CDR1 is MNHNY, CDR2 SVGAGI (reference sequence). This CDR3 is 14 amino acids long. Trimming cost V 3 bases and J 6 bases, with 14 bases left between them. The CDR3: CASSYQAGKSEAFF. The CDR3 DNA sequence: TGTGCCAGCAGTTATCAGGCAGGGAAGTCTGAAGCTTTCTTT.

The rearrangement uses TRBV6-5 and TRBJ1-1; no clear D gene. Looked up from germline, CDR1 is MNHEY and CDR2 is SVGAGI. The CDR3 spans 14 residues. The V gene lost 2 bases and the J gene lost 7 bases, with 14 bases spanning the gap. The CDR3 DNA sequence: TGTGCCAGCAGTTACACATTATCGGGCATTGAAGCTTTCTTT. It is translated as CASSYTLSGIEAFF.

The chain employs TRBV7-2 and TRBJ1-2; D gene unclear. This CDR3 has 12 amino acids. Germline V lookup: CDR1 SGHTA, CDR2 FQGNSA. V dropped 3 bases and J dropped 4 bases, with 6 bases sitting between them. This chain's CDR3 is CASSFQAYGYTF. DNA for the CDR3: TGTGCCAGCAGCTTCCAGGCCTATGGCTACACCTTC.

The rearrangement joins TRBV5-5 to TRBJ2-1; D unclear. Germline values: CDR1 SGHKS, CDR2 YYEKEE (reference sequence). Between the trimmed V and J ends, which lost 5 bases and 0 bases, there was a span of 12 bases. This CDR3 spans 15 amino acids. Here the CDR3 reads CASSLSVSSYNEQFF. For the CDR3, the DNA is TGTGCCAGCAGTCTGAGCGTTAGCTCCTACAATGAGCAGTTCTTC.

V usage is TRBV6-6 and J usage is TRBJ2-5; the D is unclear. This CDR3 has 13 residues. Trimming stripped 4 bases from V and 0 bases from J, with 6 bases between. Germline CDR1 MNHNY, CDR2 SVGAGI (reference sequence). CDR3 loop: CASSSRYQETQYF. The CDR3 DNA is TGTGCCAGCAGTTCGAGGTACCAAGAGACCCAGTACTTC.

V and J are TRBV12-5 and TRBJ2-1, with a tentative D call TRBD2 (6 bases). The V end was cut by 6 bases, the J end by 2 bases, with 23 bases between. In germline, CDR1 is LGHNT, CDR2 FRNRAP. CDR3 length: 18 residues. CDR3 coding DNA: TGTGCTAGTGGCTCCAATTCCCCGGGCGGGACGACCTACAATGAGCAGTTCTTC. Protein product: CASGSNSPGGTTYNEQFF.

The chain uses TRBV5-1 and TRBJ1-6, with D possibly matching TRBD1 (6 bases). Germline lookup yields CDR1 SGHRS and CDR2 YFSETQ. V was cut by 0 bases and J by 11 bases, with 15 bases left in between. The CDR3 has 15 residues. The CDR3 spells CASSLGSGDFTPLHF. The CDR3 region has the DNA TGCGCCAGCAGCTTGGGGTCAGGGGATTTTACACCCCTCCACTTT.

This clone was seen a handful of times. The gene calls are TRBV10-3 and TRBJ2-1, with D hard to call. Trimming pared 3 bases from V and 9 bases from J, leaving 9 bases between. CDR1 is ENHRY, CDR2 SYGVKD, per germline. This CDR3 region has 12 residues. CDR3 residues: CAISESSPEQFF. As DNA, the CDR3 is TGTGCCATCAGTGAATCAAGCCCTGAGCAGTTCTTC.

This sequence joins TRBV11-2 and TRBJ1-2; TRBD1 aligns across 7 bases. Unmatched junction bases numbered 5, after V lost 7 bases and J lost 0 bases. The CDR3 contains 14 residues. Germline loops: CDR1 SGHAT, CDR2 FQNNGV. CDR3 DNA sequence: TGTGCCAGCAACCACAGGGGTGCTAACTATGGCTACACCTTC. As protein: CASNHRGANYGYTF.